This TCR beta chain appears in the sequencing data of a study of blood T cell repertoires in COVID-19. About the research overall: There were acute and convalescent COVID-19 samples, and they came from the United States, Italy and Spain.

In the original analysis: Amplified reference gene primers provided the basis for estimating nucleated cell counts. The method was immunoSEQ multiplex PCR; TCRdb's version includes in-frame clones alone and lacks a portion of them. V and J calls and clone size are copied from that table; D and trimming were computed from the DNA. The data hold roughly 120,000 clones, with roughly four fifths observed a single time. CDR3 length: 16 amino acids. The chain couples TRBV12-2 to TRBJ1-5; the D call of TRBD1 is as the table states it, not checked on the DNA. TRBV12-2 is listed as a pseudogene. Specimen: peripheral blood. The sequence derives from a human donor in a cohort sampled during active COVID-19. The CDR3: CASRSRQGASNQPQHF. In nucleotides, the CDR3 is TGTGCAAGTCGCTCCCGACAGGGCGCTAGCAATCAGCCCCAGCATTTT.